Listed below are T cell receptor beta chains from one sample, sequenced in a study of T cells in Graves' hyperthyroidism and ophthalmopathy. TCRdb analysed the multiplex PCR reads with MiXCR anew, one entry per CDR3 protein. The sample lists 500,000 to 650,000 distinct CDR3 sequences, under 20% seen once, with around 17% in the top ten. The sequenced sample consisted of blood. All receptors come from a woman under 30 with Graves' ophthalmopathy. Both conserved end residues are trimmed from each CDR3. Fields, in order: CDR3 length, J gene, V gene, CDR3 protein.

12,TRBJ1-1,TRBV28,ASISPGGYTEAF
13,TRBJ1-1,TRBV20-1,SARDLWTGATEAF
13,TRBJ2-7,TRBV12-3/TRBV12-4,ASSLGTSGIYEQY
12,TRBJ1-4,TRBV15,ATGTAATNEKLF
15,TRBJ2-3,TRBV7-3,ASSYSLRVAGGDTQY
11,TRBJ1-2,TRBV5-5,ASSLGTRGGYT
12,TRBJ1-1,TRBV19,ASSIRQENTEAF
12,TRBJ2-5,TRBV20-1,SARVGTRRETQY
15,TRBJ2-5,TRBV12-3/TRBV12-4,ASSAGTGGHNLETQY
10,TRBJ2-1,TRBV27,ASREAGNEQF
11,TRBJ2-7,TRBV7-9,ASSSSGGHEQY
13,TRBJ2-1,TRBV12-5,ASGLSVAGAHEQF
16,TRBJ2-1,TRBV28,ASSPGTSGANVYNEQF
13,TRBJ2-2,TRBV5-1,ASSQRGRDTGELF
14,TRBJ1-6,TRBV19,ASRVLVNSYNSPLH